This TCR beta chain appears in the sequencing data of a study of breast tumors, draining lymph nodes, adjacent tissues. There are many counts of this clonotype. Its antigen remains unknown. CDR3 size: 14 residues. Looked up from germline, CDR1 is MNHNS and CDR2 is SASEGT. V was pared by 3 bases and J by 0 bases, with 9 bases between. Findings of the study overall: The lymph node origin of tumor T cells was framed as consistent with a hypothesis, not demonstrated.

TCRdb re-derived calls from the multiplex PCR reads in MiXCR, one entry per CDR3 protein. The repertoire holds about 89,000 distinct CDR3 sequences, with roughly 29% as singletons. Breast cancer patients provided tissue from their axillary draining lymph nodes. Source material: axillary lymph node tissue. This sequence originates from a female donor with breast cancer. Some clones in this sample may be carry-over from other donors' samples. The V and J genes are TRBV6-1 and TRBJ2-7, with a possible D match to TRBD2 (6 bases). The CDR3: CASSEREVSYEQYF. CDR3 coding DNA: TGTGCCAGCAGTGAGCGGGAAGTCTCCTACGAGCAGTACTTC.